This T cell receptor (beta chain) was recorded in a study of blood T cell repertoires in COVID-19 (TCRdb year 2020). About the full investigation: Samples from collaborators originated in the United States, Italy and Spain and spanned both the acute and convalescent phases of COVID-19. Where available, HLA class I and class II types were taken from metadata supplied by the sample provider and were not determined by assay-based typing. Nearly every sample came with metadata listing a de-identified subject ID, COVID-19 status, age in years and sex. Deeply sampled blood TCRbeta repertoires from subjects exposed to, actively infected with, or recovered from COVID-19 were included in the dataset. The repertoires were released in a freely available public database meant as a resource for research on the immune response to SARS-CoV-2. The samples were drawn from two sources: the first 160 participants of the ongoing ImmuneRACE study, and 950 to 1,500 subjects contributed by 6 global collaborators. The material from the prospective study consisted of cDNA or gDNA derived from T cells, B-cell-depleted T cells, or PBMCs. The research as a whole found: How much clinical and demographic metadata was included differed by source and by participant, and the metadata was provided uncurated.

Another Seattle source contributed samples from volunteer blood donors who had recovered from COVID-19. Whole blood was collected in K2EDTA tubes by collaborating institutions according to the institutions' own protocols. For TCRbeta analysis, collaborators shipped samples in one of three forms: frozen whole blood, isolated PBMCs, or DNA extracted from either of those sample types. On this clone itself: Its recognized antigen is unknown. Base quality data are lacking; no much larger clone is found one base away.

TCRbeta CDR3 regions were amplified from genomic DNA by means of the immunoSEQ Assay, a bias-controlled multiplex PCR. As for the original processing: The number of nucleated cells in each sample was estimated from the amplification of reference gene primers within the assay. Sequence reads were collapsed and filtered to measure the absolute abundance of every unique TCRbeta CDR3 rearrangement. For each sample, productive Simpson clonality was calculated by taking the square root of Simpson's diversity index across productive rearrangements. TCRdb re-hosts the immuneACCESS table, in-frame sequences only. Its copies lack some clones; in the studies checked, an unresolved V gene accounts for under half of them, and the cause for the rest is not known. That table gives V, J and clone size, and the DNA gave D and trimming. Across this sample there are around 100,000 clones, with roughly 90% seen only once. Under 9% of the sample lies in the top ten.

CDR1 and CDR2 are drawn from the germline V gene (reference sequence): LNHDA, SQIVND. At the junction V is shortened by 3 bases and J by 4 bases, with 15 bases in between. The CDR3 measures 16 amino acids from cysteine to phenylalanine. The kept DNA is CDR3 alone, 48 bases in frame from the first base. The TCR was taken from a woman in her 70s who had recovered from COVID-19. Sequencing was carried out using peripheral blood. The sequence is built from TRBV19 and TRBJ2-2; TRBD1 could be the D gene, as 6 bases match. The CDR3 protein: CASSMLNRAVTGELFF. The sequenced DNA: TGTGCCAGTAGTATGTTGAACAGGGCGGTCACCGGGGAGCTGTTTTTT.